This TCR beta chain came from a study of blood T cell repertoires in COVID-19. About the research overall: Acute and convalescent COVID-19 samples came from the United States, Italy and Spain. T cells, B-cell-depleted T cells, or PBMCs supplied cDNA or gDNA.

Under the authors' procedure: Amplification with reference gene primers provided the estimates of nucleated cell counts. Profiled with immunoSEQ multiplex PCR; TCRdb holds only in-frame clones, not every one. D and trimming come from the DNA, and the V and J calls and clone size come from that table. The table includes fewer than 95,000 clones, roughly 88% detected once. This clone was seen just once. V was cut by 3 bases and J by 2 bases, with 11 bases left in between. This CDR3 comprises 15 residues. Germline CDR1 is KGHSH and CDR2 is LQKENI. The sequenced material came from peripheral blood. The receptor comes from a man aged 50 or older with active or convalescent COVID-19. The chain couples TRBV18 to TRBJ1-5; D is perhaps TRBD1 (5 bases). The CDR3 nucleotides are TGTGCCAGCTCACCTCAGCGGGGGGGCAATCAGCCCCAGCATTTT. It is translated as CASSPQRGGNQPQHF.